A selection of T cell receptor beta chains follows, all from one sample in a study of response to subunit inactivated influenza vaccine. TCRdb re-called the RT-PCR reads through MiXCR, storing one row per CDR3 protein. The sample lists hundreds of thousands of distinct CDR3 sequences; approximately 24% were seen once. Material: CD4+ T cells sorted from PBMCs, obtained around 5 days after vaccination. All receptors come from a man aged 50 to 60 who received an inactivated influenza vaccine. CDR3s include the opening cysteine and the closing phenylalanine or tryptophan. A D gene is named only where the DNA matches it firmly.

TRBV29-1 . CSVEVGNYGYTF
TRBV18 . CATSDGNQPQHF
TRBV15 . CATSRERAGRPDTQYF
TRBV6-6 . CASSQGWGSPLHF
TRBV6-1 . CASRRLTTTDTQYF
TRBV5-4 TRBD2 CASSSRTSATYEQYF
TRBV7-2 . CASSLVLGPDTQYF
TRBV20-1 . CSASDPGTPSSYEQYF
TRBV20-1 . CSAPSSYNSPLHF
TRBV27 . CATKGMNTGELFF
TRBV20-1 . CSARSPVTGELFF
TRBV28 . CASSSDRSPSYEQYF
TRBV10-1 . CATKPGLLGTDTQYF
TRBV7-9 . CASSHRGGENTIYF
TRBV12-3/TRBV12-4 . CASSIGTHEQYF
TRBV20-1 TRBD1 CSALGQMTYNEQFF
TRBV5-1 TRBD2 CASSFSSGLAGGYEQFF
TRBV7-2 . CASSIGLLTEAFF
TRBV5-1 . CASSRVTVNSYNEQFF
TRBV10-3 TRBD1 CAIRNRDRGSDTEAFF
TRBV12-3/TRBV12-4 TRBD1 CASSAGTGVQPQHF
TRBV11-2 . CASRKSGGIDNEQFF
TRBV5-1 . CASGSTGAGQETQYF
TRBV7-9 TRBD1 CASRFGQGWDEAFF
TRBV7-2 . CASSSLRGPLNEQFF
TRBV10-3 TRBD1 CAISYRTGTGNTIYF
TRBV25-1 . CASSLAGGQGTYEQYF
TRBV6-1 TRBD1 CASSTTGGGTRTQYF
TRBV4-1 . CASSHNAGANQPQHF
TRBV6-5 . CASSYSIQVNTEAFF
TRBV5-1 . CASSLVARVPGANVLTF
TRBV12-3/TRBV12-4 . CASGEHPTQYF
TRBV19 . CASSIRGQGNNEQFF
TRBV5-1 TRBD1 CASSSDGTDNNSPLHF
TRBV5-1 . CASSLAYQGHQPSYEQYF
TRBV5-1 . CASSSAQAGYGYTF
TRBV15 TRBD2 CATSRGLAVATTGELFF
TRBV7-2 TRBD1 CASSSSGQGVYNEQFF
TRBV28 TRBD2 CATKRGGNYNEQFF
TRBV7-2 . CASSTSGGTSYEQYF
TRBV5-1 . CASSFGGKLEAFF
TRBV6-2/TRBV6-3 . CASSYRHRESHPMNTEAFF
TRBV6-2/TRBV6-3 . CASSYSQIRGQEQYF
TRBV12-5 TRBD2 CASGISGRSYNEQFF
TRBV12-3/TRBV12-4 . CASILGGKGEQYF
TRBV4-1 . CASSQIQANYEQYF
TRBV20-1 TRBD2 CSAIVAGGNTDTQYF
TRBV7-2 . CASSLVLHEKLFF
TRBV20-1 TRBD2 CSASVSSSGGEQYF
TRBV7-2 TRBD1 CASSTTGGDYGYTF
TRBV24-1 . CATSSPGARDTEAFF
TRBV4-1 . CASSQGGASINQPQHF
TRBV14 TRBD2 CASSLTGLAGGYNEQFF